The rows below give T cell receptor beta chains drawn from one sample of a study of shared clonotypes between healthy human individuals. The assay was immunoSEQ multiplex PCR, and TCRdb's table has in-frame clones only and misses some. The sample lists about 2.3 million clones, approximately 93% occurring once. The sequenced sample was naive CD4+ T cells from PBMCs. The origin of the receptors is a young man in good health. Some clones in this sample may be carry-over from other donors' samples. Both conserved end residues are part of each CDR3. The order of the fields is J gene, D gene, V gene, CDR3 protein, CDR3 DNA. A D gene is named only where the DNA matches it firmly.

j_gene: TRBJ2-7; d_gene: NA; v_gene: TRBV4-3; CDR3aa: CASSQDGNAPYEQYF; CDR3nt: TGCGCCAGCAGCCAAGATGGGAACGCCCCCTACGAGCAGTACTTC
j_gene: TRBJ2-1; d_gene: NA; v_gene: TRBV15; CDR3aa: CATSAGSYNEQFF; CDR3nt: TGTGCCACCAGCGCGGGCTCCTACAATGAGCAGTTCTTC
j_gene: TRBJ1-5; d_gene: NA; v_gene: TRBV6-4; CDR3aa: CATGKFRGAPHNQPQHF; CDR3nt: TGTGCCACCGGAAAGTTCAGGGGAGCCCCTCACAATCAGCCCCAGCATTTT
j_gene: TRBJ1-5; d_gene: NA; v_gene: TRBV4-1; CDR3aa: CASSQEGADGNQPQHF; CDR3nt: TGCGCCAGCAGCCAAGAGGGGGCCGACGGCAATCAGCCCCAGCATTTT
j_gene: TRBJ2-7; d_gene: NA; v_gene: TRBV5-1; CDR3aa: CASSSPPTSEQYF; CDR3nt: TGCGCCAGCAGCTCACCGCCCACTAGCGAGCAGTACTTC
j_gene: TRBJ1-5; d_gene: NA; v_gene: TRBV30; CDR3aa: CAWSSDSRQPQHF; CDR3nt: TGTGCCTGGAGTTCGGACTCGAGGCAGCCCCAGCATTTT
j_gene: TRBJ2-1; d_gene: TRBD2; v_gene: TRBV5-1; CDR3aa: CASTTYLAGLYNEQFF; CDR3nt: TGCGCCAGCACCACCTATCTAGCGGGACTTTACAATGAGCAGTTCTTC
j_gene: TRBJ1-5; d_gene: NA; v_gene: TRBV6-5; CDR3aa: CASSYSRGNQPQHF; CDR3nt: TGTGCCAGCAGTTACTCAAGGGGCAATCAGCCCCAGCATTTT
j_gene: TRBJ2-1; d_gene: NA; v_gene: TRBV7-2; CDR3aa: CASSQTGRALGQFF; CDR3nt: TGTGCCAGCAGCCAAACAGGGAGGGCCCTCGGGCAGTTCTTC
j_gene: TRBJ2-1; d_gene: TRBD2; v_gene: TRBV12-5; CDR3aa: CASGFPGVAGPTLHNEQFF; CDR3nt: TGTGCTAGTGGTTTCCCCGGAGTAGCGGGCCCTACGCTCCACAATGAGCAGTTCTTC
j_gene: TRBJ1-2; d_gene: NA; v_gene: TRBV7-2; CDR3aa: CASSLIYEGGYGYTF; CDR3nt: TGTGCCAGCAGCTTAATTTACGAGGGGGGCTATGGCTACACCTTC